This TCR beta chain is drawn from a study of metastatic and nonmetastatic thyroid tumors. General study results and limits: The study reportedly found significantly higher TCR beta diversity in malignant thyroid tumors than benign nodules, in blood and tumor.

No treatment had been given to any patient before thyroid surgery. Notes on this clone: No antigen is known for it. A much larger clone sits a single nucleotide away, making a read error possible. The sample holds other DNA sequences that translate to the same CDR3.

Germline V gene data show CDR1 as SGHRS and CDR2 as YFSETQ. The V segment lost 0 bases and the J segment 3 bases; nucleotides outside the gene matches: 11. CDR3 length: 17 amino acids. In the original workflow: Construction of a distant-metastasis classifier for papillary thyroid cancer relied on CDR3 differences across clinicopathological groups. TCRdb re-called clones from the PCR reads using MiXCR. Clone size and V and J calls follow TCRdb, not the original study. The sample consists of more than 40,000 clones, less than 4.5% of them appearing once. The sample was blood. The genes are TRBV5-1 and TRBJ2-7; TRBD1 matches at 8 bases. The receptor comes from a female donor with papillary thyroid cancer or a benign thyroid nodule (not recorded which). Some clones in this sample may be carry-over from other donors' samples. DNA for the CDR3: TGCGCCAGCAGCTTGGGGGGGACAGGTGTAAGGATCTACGAGCAGTACTTC. Its translation: CASSLGGTGVRIYEQYF.